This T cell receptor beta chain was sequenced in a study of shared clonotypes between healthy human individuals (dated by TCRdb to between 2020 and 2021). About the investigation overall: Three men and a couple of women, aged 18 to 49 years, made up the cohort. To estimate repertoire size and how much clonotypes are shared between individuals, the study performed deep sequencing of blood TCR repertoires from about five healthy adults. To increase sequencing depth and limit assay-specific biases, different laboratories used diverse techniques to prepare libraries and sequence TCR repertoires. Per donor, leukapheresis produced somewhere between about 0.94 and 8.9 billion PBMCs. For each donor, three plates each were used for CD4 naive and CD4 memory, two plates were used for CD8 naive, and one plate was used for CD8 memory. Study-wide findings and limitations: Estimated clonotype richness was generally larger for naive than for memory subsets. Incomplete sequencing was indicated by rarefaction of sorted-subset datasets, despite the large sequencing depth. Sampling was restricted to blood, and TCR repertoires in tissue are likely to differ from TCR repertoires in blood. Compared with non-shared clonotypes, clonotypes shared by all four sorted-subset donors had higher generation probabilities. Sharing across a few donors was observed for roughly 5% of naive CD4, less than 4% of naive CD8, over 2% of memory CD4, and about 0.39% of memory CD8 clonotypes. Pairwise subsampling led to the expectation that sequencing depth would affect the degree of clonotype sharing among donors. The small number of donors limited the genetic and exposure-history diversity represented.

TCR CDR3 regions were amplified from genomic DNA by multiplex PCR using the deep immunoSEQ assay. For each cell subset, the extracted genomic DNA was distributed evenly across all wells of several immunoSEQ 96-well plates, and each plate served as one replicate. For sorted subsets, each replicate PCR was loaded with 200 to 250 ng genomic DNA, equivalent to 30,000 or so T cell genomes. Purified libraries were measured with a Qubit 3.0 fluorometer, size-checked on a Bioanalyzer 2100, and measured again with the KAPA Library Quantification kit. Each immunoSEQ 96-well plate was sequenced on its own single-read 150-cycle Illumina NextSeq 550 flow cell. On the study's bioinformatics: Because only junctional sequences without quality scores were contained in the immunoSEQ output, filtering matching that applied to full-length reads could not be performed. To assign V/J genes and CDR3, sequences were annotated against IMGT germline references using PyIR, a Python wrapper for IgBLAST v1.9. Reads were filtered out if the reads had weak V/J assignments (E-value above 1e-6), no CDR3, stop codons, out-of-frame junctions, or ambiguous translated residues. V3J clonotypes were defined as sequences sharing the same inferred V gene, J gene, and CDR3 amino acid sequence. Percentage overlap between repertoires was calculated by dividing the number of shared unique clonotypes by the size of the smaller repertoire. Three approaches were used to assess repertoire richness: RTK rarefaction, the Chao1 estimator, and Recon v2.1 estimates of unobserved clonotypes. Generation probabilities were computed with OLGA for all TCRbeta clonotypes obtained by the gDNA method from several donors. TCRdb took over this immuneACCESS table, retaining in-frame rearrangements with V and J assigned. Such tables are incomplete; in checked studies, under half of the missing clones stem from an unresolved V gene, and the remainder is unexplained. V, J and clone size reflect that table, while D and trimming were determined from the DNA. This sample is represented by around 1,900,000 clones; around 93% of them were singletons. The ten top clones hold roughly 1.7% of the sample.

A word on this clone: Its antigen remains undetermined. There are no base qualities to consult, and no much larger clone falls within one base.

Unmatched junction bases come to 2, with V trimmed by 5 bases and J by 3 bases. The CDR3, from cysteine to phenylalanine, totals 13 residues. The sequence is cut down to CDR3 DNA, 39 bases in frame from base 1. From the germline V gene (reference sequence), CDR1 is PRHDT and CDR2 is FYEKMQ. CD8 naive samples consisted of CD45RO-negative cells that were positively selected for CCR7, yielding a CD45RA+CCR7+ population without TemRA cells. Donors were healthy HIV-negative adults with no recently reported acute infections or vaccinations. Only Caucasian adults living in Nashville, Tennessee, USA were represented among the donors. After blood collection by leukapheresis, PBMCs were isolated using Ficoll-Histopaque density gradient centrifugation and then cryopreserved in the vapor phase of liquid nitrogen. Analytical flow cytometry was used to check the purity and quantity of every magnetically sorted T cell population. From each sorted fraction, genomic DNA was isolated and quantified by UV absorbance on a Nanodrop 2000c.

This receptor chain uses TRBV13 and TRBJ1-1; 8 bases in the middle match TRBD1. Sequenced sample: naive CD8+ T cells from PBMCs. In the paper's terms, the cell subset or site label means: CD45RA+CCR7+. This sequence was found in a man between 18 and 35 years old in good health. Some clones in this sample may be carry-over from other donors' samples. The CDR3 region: CASSPDRDTEAFF. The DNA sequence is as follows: TGTGCCAGCAGCCCGGACAGGGACACTGAAGCTTTCTTT.